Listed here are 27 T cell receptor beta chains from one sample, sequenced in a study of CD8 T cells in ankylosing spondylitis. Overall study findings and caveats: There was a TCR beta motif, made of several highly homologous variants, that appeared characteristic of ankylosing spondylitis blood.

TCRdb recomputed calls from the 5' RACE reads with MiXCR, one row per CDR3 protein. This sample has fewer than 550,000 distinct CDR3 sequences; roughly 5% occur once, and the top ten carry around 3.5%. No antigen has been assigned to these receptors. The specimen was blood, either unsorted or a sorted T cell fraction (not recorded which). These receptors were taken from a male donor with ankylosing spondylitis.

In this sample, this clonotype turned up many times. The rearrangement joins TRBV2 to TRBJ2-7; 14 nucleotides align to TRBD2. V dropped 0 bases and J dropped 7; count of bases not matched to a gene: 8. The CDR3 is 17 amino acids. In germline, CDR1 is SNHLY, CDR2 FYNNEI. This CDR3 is CASSEARGLAGEGEQYF. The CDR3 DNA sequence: TGTGCCAGCAGTGAAGCGAGGGGACTAGCGGGGGAAGGTGAGCAGTACTTC.

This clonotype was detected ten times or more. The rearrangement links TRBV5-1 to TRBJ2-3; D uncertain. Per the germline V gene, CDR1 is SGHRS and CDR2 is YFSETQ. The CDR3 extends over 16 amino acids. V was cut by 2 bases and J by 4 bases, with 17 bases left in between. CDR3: CASSFGFRQASDTQYF. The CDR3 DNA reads TGCGCCAGCAGCTTTGGGTTTCGGCAGGCATCAGATACGCAGTATTTT. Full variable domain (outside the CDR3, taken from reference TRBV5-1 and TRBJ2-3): KAGVTQTPRYLIKTRGQQVTLSCSPISGHRSVSWYQQTPGQGLQFLFEYFSETQRNKGNFPGRFSGRQFSNSRSEMNVSTLELGDSALYLCASSFGFRQASDTQYFGPGTRLTVL.

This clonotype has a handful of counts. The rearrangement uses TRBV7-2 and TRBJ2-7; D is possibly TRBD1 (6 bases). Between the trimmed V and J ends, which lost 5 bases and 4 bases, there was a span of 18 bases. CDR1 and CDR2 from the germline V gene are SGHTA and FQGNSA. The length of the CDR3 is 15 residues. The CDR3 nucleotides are TGTGCCAGCAGCCCGCGACAGGTTCTTATGTACGAGCAGTACTTC. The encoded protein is CASSPRQVLMYEQYF.

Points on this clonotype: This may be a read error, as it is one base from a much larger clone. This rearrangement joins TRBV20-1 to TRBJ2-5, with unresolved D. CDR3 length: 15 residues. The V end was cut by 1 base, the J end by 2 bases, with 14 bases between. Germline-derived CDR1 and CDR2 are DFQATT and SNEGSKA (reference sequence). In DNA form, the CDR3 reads TGCAGTGCTAGAGCCCAAGGGCTTAATCAAGAGACCCAGTACTTC. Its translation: CSARAQGLNQETQYF.

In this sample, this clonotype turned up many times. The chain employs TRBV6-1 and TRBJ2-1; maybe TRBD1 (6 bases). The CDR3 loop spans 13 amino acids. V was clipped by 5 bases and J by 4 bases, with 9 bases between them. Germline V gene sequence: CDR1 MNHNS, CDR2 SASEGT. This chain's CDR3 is CASSQQGYNEQFF. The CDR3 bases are TGTGCCAGCAGTCAGCAGGGGTACAATGAGCAGTTCTTC.

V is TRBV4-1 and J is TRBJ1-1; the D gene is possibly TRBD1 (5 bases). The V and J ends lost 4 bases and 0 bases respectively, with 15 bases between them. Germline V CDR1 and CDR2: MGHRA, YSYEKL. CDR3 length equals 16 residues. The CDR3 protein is CASSLLGGLLNTEAFF. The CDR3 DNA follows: TGCGCCAGCAGCCTCCTGGGGGGGTTACTGAACACTGAAGCTTTCTTT.

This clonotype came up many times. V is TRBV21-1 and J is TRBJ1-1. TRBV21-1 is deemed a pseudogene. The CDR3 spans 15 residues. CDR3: CASSKVRRPNTEAFF. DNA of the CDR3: TGTGCCAGCAGCAAAGTGCGAAGACCGAACACTGAAGCTTTCTTT.

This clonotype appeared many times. The CDR3 protein is CSAIRLALSTDTQYF. DNA for the CDR3: TGCAGTGCTATTCGACTAGCTCTAAGCACAGATACGCAGTATTTT. The chain links TRBV20-1 to TRBJ2-3; 7 bases agree with TRBD2. The V gene's germline CDR1 is DFQATT and CDR2 SNEGSKA (reference sequence). This CDR3 region has 15 residues. V lost 4 bases, J lost 0 bases, and 7 bases stayed unmatched.

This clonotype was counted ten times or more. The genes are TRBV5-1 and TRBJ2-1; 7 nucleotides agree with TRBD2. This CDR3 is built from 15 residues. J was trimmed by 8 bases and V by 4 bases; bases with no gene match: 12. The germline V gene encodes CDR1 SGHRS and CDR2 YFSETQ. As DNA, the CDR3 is TGCGCCAGCAGCCTTACTAGCGTTAGGGTCGATGAGCAGTTCTTC. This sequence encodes CASSLTSVRVDEQFF.

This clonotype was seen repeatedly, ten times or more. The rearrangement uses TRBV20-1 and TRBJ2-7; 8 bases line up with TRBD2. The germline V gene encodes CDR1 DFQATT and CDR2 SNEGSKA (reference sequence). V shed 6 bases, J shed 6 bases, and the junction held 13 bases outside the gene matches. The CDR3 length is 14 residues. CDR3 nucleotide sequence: TGCAGTGCCTTATTACCCCCGGGGGGGCTCGAGCAGTACTTC. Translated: CSALLPPGGLEQYF.

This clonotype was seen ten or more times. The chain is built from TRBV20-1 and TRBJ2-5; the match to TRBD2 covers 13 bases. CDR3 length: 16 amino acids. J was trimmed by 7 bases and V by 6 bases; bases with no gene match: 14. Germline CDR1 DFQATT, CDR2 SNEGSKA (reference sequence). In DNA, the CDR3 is TGCAGTGCAACGGGACTAGCGGGATCCGTCGGTACGACCCAGTACTTC. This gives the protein CSATGLAGSVGTTQYF.

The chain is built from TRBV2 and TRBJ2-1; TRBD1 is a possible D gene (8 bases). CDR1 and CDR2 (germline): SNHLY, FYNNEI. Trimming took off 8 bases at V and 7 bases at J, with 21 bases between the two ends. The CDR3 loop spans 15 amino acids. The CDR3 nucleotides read TGTGCCAGCCGGGGAGGGACAGGAAAGAAAAATGAGCAGTTCTTC. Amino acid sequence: CASRGGTGKKNEQFF.

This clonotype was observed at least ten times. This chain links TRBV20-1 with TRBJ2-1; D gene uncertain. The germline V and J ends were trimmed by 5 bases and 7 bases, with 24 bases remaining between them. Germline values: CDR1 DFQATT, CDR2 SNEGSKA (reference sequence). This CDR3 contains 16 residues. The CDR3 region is CSASSLHGVWVNEQFF. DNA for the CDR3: TGCAGTGCTTCATCCCTTCATGGCGTTTGGGTTAATGAGCAGTTCTTC.

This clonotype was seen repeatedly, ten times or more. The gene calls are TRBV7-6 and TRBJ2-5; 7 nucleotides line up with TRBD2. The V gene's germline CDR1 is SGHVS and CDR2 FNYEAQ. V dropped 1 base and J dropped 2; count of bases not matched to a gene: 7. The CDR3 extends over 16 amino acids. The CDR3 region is CASSLGGEGLQETQYF. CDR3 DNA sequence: TGTGCCAGCAGCTTAGGGGGGGAGGGTCTGCAAGAGACCCAGTACTTC.

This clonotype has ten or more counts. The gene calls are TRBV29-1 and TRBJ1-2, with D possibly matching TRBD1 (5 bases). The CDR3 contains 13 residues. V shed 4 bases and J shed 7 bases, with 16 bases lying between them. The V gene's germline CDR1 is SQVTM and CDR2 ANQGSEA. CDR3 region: CSVVFQGLGGYTF. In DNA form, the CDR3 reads TGCAGCGTTGTTTTCCAGGGTTTGGGTGGCTACACCTTC.

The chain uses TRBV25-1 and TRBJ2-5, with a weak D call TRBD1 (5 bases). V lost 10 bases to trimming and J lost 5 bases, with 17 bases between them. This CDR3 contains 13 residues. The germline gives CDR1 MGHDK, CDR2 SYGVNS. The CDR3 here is CATQFNRLETQYF. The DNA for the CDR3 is TGTGCCACCCAGTTTAACAGGCTCGAGACCCAGTACTTC.

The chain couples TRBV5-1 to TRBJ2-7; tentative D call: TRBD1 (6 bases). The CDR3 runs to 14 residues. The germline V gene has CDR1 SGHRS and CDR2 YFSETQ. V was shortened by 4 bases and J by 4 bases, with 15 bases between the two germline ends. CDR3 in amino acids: CASSKSQQGYEQYF. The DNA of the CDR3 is TGCGCCAGCAGCAAGAGCCAACAGGGTTACGAGCAGTACTTC.

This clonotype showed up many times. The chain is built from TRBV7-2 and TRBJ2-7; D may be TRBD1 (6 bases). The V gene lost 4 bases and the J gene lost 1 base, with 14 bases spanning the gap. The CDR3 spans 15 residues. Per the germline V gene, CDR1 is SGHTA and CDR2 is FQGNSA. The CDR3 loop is CASSSYRVRSYEQYF. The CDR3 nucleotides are TGTGCCAGCAGCTCGTACAGGGTTAGATCCTACGAGCAGTACTTC.

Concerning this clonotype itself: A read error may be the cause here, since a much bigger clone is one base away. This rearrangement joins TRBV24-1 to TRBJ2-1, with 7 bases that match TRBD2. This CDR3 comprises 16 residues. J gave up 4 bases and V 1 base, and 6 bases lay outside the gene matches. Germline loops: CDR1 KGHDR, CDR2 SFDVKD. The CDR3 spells CATSDLSGKVYNEQFF. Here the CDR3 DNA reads TGTGCCACCAGTGATTTAAGCGGGAAAGTGTACAATGAGCAGTTCTTC.

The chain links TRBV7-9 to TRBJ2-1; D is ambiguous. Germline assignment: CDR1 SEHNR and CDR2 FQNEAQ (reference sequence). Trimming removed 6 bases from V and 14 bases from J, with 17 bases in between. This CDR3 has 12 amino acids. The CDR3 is CASRIASAWEFF. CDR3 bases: TGTGCCAGCAGAATCGCTTCCGCTTGGGAGTTCTTC.

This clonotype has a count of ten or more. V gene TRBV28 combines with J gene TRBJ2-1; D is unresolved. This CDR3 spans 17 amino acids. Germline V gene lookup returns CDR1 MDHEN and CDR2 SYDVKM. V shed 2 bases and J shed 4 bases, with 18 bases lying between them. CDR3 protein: CASSLGRQALTYNEQFF. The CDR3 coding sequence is TGTGCCAGCAGTTTAGGCCGCCAGGCTTTAACGTACAATGAGCAGTTCTTC.

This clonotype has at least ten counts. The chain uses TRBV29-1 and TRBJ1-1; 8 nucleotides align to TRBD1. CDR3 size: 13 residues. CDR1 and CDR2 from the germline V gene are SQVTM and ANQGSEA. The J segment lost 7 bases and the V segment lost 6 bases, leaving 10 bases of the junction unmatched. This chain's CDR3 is CSVAWDRTNEAFF. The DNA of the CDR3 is TGCAGCGTCGCTTGGGACAGGACTAATGAAGCTTTCTTT.

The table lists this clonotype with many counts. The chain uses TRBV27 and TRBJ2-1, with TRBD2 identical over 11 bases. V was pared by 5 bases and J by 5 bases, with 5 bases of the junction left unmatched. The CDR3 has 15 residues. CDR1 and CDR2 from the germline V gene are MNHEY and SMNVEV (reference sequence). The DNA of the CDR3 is TGTGCCAGCAGTCGAGGACTAGCGGGTAACAATGAGCAGTTCTTC. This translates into CASSRGLAGNNEQFF.

The DNA of the CDR3 is TGTGCCAGCAGTATCCCGGAGGGAGAGACCCAGTACTTC. Protein product: CASSIPEGETQYF. The rearrangement joins TRBV7-2 to TRBJ2-5, with TRBD2 as a possible D gene (6 bases). Germline V gives CDR1 SGHTA, CDR2 FQGNSA. V lost 6 bases, J lost 4 bases, and 12 bases lay in between. This CDR3 comprises 13 residues.

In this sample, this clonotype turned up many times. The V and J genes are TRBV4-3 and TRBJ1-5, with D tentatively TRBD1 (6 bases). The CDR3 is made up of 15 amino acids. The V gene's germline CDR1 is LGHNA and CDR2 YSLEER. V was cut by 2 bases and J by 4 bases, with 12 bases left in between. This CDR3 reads CASSQSVGGNQPQHF. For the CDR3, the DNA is TGCGCCAGCAGCCAATCGGTAGGGGGAAATCAGCCCCAGCATTTT.

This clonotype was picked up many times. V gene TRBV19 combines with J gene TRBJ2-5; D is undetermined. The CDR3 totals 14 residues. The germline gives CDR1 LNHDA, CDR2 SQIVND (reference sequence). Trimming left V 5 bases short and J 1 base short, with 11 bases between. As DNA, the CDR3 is TGTGCCAGTAGTCCCACTGTATCCCAAGAGACCCAGTACTTC. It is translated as CASSPTVSQETQYF.

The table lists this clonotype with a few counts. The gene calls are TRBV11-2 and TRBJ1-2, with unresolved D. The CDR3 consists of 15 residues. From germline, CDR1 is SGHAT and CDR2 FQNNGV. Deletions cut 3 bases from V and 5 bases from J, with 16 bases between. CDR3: CASSLVALGGYGYTF. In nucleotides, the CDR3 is TGTGCCAGCAGCTTGGTCGCTCTTGGAGGGTATGGCTACACCTTC.